Listed here is a single T cell receptor (beta chain). The data derive from a study of cytomegalovirus exposure and HLA in healthy donors. Across the study: Assignment to the Caucasian-associated ancestry cluster applied to approximately 80% of the roughly 410 genotyped donors.

Both 60 Vbeta primers and 13 Jbeta primers went into the PCR. The repertoire was sequenced with immunoSEQ multiplex PCR; TCRdb's copy has only in-frame clones and lacks some. The table has approximately 170,000 clones, more than 65% seen once; the top ten hold 9% to 10%. The CDR3 length is 13 residues. Germline loops: CDR1 MGHRA, CDR2 YSYEKL. V was trimmed by 3 bases and J by 5 bases, leaving 9 bases between them. Sample: PBMCs. The chain uses TRBV4-1 and TRBJ2-3, with D tentatively TRBD2 (6 bases). This TCR was sampled from a man between 18 and 35 years old in good health and CMV-seropositive. For the CDR3, the DNA is TGCGCCAGCAGCCACCCGGGGGAAGATACGCAGTATTTT. This gives the protein CASSHPGEDTQYF.